Listed below are T cell receptor beta chains from one sample, sequenced in a study of control samples from healthy donors and cancer patients. The table came from immunoSEQ multiplex PCR; TCRdb's copy has only in-frame clones and leaves some out. The table has 100,000 to 150,000 clones, around 86% seen once. The sequencing input was blood. These receptors came from a man between 40 and 49 years old in good health. CDR3s include the opening cysteine and the closing phenylalanine or tryptophan. The D gene is left open where the match is weak. The size entry is marked missing in some rows and otherwise reads once, few, many or a size class.

TRBD1,once,TRBV24-1,TRBJ1-1,TGTGCCACCGCACAAGGGGCAGGGGGTGAAGCTTTCTTT,CATAQGAGGEAFF
-,-,TRBV7-2,TRBJ1-2,TGTGCCAGCAGCCCGTCTCCGAGGGCTAGAGAAGGCTACACCTTC,CASSPSPRAREGYTF
-,-,TRBV2,TRBJ1-2,TGTGCCAGTGAAGTTAACTATGGCTACACCTTC,CASEVNYGYTF
-,few,TRBV6-5,TRBJ1-1,TGTGCCAGCAGCGACACCATGAACACTGAAGCTTTCTTT,CASSDTMNTEAFF
TRBD1,once,TRBV18,TRBJ2-7,TGTGCCAGCTCAGAAGACAGGGGGCTCTACGAGCAGTACTTC,CASSEDRGLYEQYF
-,-,TRBV11-2,TRBJ2-3,TGTGCCAGCAGCTCTGCCTTGCGGGGGCAACCTAGCACAGATACGCAGTATTTT,CASSSALRGQPSTDTQYF
TRBD1,-,TRBV2,TRBJ1-2,TGTGCCAGCAGTCGGTCTCCGGGACAGCCTCCCTATGGCTACACCTTC,CASSRSPGQPPYGYTF
-,-,TRBV25-1,TRBJ2-1,TGTGCCAGCAGTGAAAGCTCTTTCAATGAGCAGTTCTTC,CASSESSFNEQFF
-,-,TRBV7-2,TRBJ1-6,TGTGCCAGCAGCTTATTGGAGGGGGTGGGTTCACCCCTCCACTTT,CASSLLEGVGSPLHF
-,-,TRBV19,TRBJ1-1,TGTGCCAGTAGTCTCCGGGACCTTGGATGGACTGAAGCTTTCTTT,CASSLRDLGWTEAFF
-,-,TRBV7-8,TRBJ2-7,TGTGCCAGCAGCTTAAGTTATACCGTGGGCAGGGAAATAGACGAGCAGTACTTC,CASSLSYTVGREIDEQYF
TRBD2,-,TRBV4-1,TRBJ2-3,TGCGCCAGCAGCCAAGATAGAAGCGGGACCGGAGATACGCAGTATTTT,CASSQDRSGTGDTQYF
TRBD1,once,TRBV7-9,TRBJ2-2,TGTGCCAGCAGCTTGGGAAACCGGGACAGGCAAACCGGGGAGCTGTTTTTT,CASSLGNRDRQTGELFF
TRBD1,-,TRBV30,TRBJ1-4,TGTGCCTGGAGATTGGACAGGGTATCGACTAATGAAAAACTGTTTTTT,CAWRLDRVSTNEKLFF
-,-,TRBV7-2,TRBJ2-1,TGTGCCAGCAGTCCAAGGTCCGGGGTTGAGCAGTTCTTC,CASSPRSGVEQFF
-,-,TRBV29-1,TRBJ2-3,TGCAGCGCGGATCGTACAGATACGCAGTATTTT,CSADRTDTQYF
TRBD1,once,TRBV4-1,TRBJ1-5,TGCGCCAGCAGCCAAGCGGACAGGATAAATCAGCCCCAGCATTTT,CASSQADRINQPQHF
-,-,TRBV7-2,TRBJ2-7,TGTGCCAGCAGCTTCGCGCGATCCTACGAGCAGTACTTC,CASSFARSYEQYF
-,-,TRBV24-1,TRBJ2-4,TGTGCCACCAGGGACAGCACGGGGCGCCCCTACCGGTTGGAAAAAAACATTCAGTACTTC,CATRDSTGRPYRLEKNIQYF
-,-,TRBV7-2,TRBJ2-1,TGTGCCAGCAGCTCGGACTGGACAGCTTACAATGAGCAGTTCTTC,CASSSDWTAYNEQFF
TRBD2,-,TRBV11-3,TRBJ2-7,TGTGCCAGCAGCCCAGGGACTACCTCCTACGAGCAGTACTTC,CASSPGTTSYEQYF
-,-,TRBV11-3,TRBJ2-2,TGTGCCAGCAGCCCAGAAGGGGAAACCGGGGAGCTGTTTTTT,CASSPEGETGELFF
-,-,TRBV4-3,TRBJ1-5,TGCGCCAGCAGCCACGGGGGTAGAGGCAATCAGCCCCAGCATTTT,CASSHGGRGNQPQHF
-,-,TRBV6-5,TRBJ1-1,TGTGCCAGCCGGGACTGGGAGAACACTGAAGCTTTCTTT,CASRDWENTEAFF
TRBD1,few,TRBV19,TRBJ1-2,TGTGCCAGTAGTCCGGACAGGGTATCATCCCTCTATGGCTACACCTTC,CASSPDRVSSLYGYTF
-,-,TRBV11-3,TRBJ2-5,TGTGCCAGCAGCTTAGCCCAAGAGACCCAGTACTTC,CASSLAQETQYF
TRBD1,-,TRBV29-1,TRBJ1-4,TGCAGCGCACGGGGGCGGGACAGGGTATTCGGAGCGACTAATGAAAAACTGTTTTTT,CSARGRDRVFGATNEKLFF
TRBD1,-,TRBV12-5,TRBJ1-5,TGTGCTAGTGGATCGGGACAGAATCAGCCCCAGCATTTT,CASGSGQNQPQHF
-,-,TRBV7-2,TRBJ2-3,TGTGCCAGCGCGGTGGATACGCAGTATTTT,CASAVDTQYF
-,once,TRBV7-2,TRBJ1-2,TGTGCCAGCAGCTTAGAGCCCTCTAACTATGGCTACACCTTC,CASSLEPSNYGYTF
-,-,TRBV12-3/TRBV12-4,TRBJ2-7,TGTGCCAGCAGTTCTAGAAGCGAGCAGTACTTC,CASSSRSEQYF
-,-,TRBV7-8,TRBJ1-2,TGTGCCAGCAGCTTAGAGGCTGGGGTCTATGGCTACACCTTC,CASSLEAGVYGYTF
-,-,TRBV5-4,TRBJ1-3,TGTGCCAGCAGCTTGGGCCCCGAAGGACGGGACACCATATATTTT,CASSLGPEGRDTIYF
TRBD1,-,TRBV18,TRBJ2-7,TGTGCCAGCTCACCACGACAGGGGGCGGACTACGAGCAGTACTTC,CASSPRQGADYEQYF
-,-,TRBV12-3/TRBV12-4,TRBJ1-4,TGTGCCAGCAGTTTAAGGACGGGTGAAAAACTGTTTTTT,CASSLRTGEKLFF
-,few,TRBV7-9,TRBJ1-6,TGTGCCAGCAGCTTAACAGGGAGTAATTCACCCCTCCACTTT,CASSLTGSNSPLHF
-,-,TRBV15,TRBJ2-7,TGTGCCACCAGCAGTACGCTGAACTACGAGCAGTACTTC,CATSSTLNYEQYF
-,-,TRBV12-3/TRBV12-4,TRBJ1-2,TGTGCCAGCAGGTTCTCAGGAGGAGGCTACACCTTC,CASRFSGGGYTF
TRBD2,-,TRBV9,TRBJ2-3,TGTGCCAGCAGCGCGGGCGGGGGGCTTAATACGCAGTATTTT,CASSAGGGLNTQYF
-,-,TRBV7-9,TRBJ1-3,TGTGCCAGCATCCCAAGCAGTGGAAACACCATATATTTT,CASIPSSGNTIYF
-,-,TRBV29-1,TRBJ1-2,TGCAGCGTTCGACAGGACGGTGGCTACACCTTC,CSVRQDGGYTF
-,-,TRBV9,TRBJ1-2,TGTGCCAGCAGCGGGGCGGGGGGCGCTTATGGCTACACCTTC,CASSGAGGAYGYTF
TRBD1,-,TRBV4-2,TRBJ2-1,TGTGCCAGCAGCCCGAAAGCAGGGGGTAATGAGCAGTTCTTC,CASSPKAGGNEQFF
TRBD2,-,TRBV5-1,TRBJ2-7,TGCGCCAGCAGCTTACCGGACAGGGGTGAGACTAGCGGGGGCGTCGAGCAGTACTTC,CASSLPDRGETSGGVEQYF
TRBD2,-,TRBV5-1,TRBJ2-7,TGCGCCAGCAGCTTGGCTACTAGCGGGACCTACGAGCAGTACTTC,CASSLATSGTYEQYF
-,-,TRBV5-1,TRBJ2-3,TGCGCCAGCAGCCTGGGACTGGGCACAGATACGCAGTATTTT,CASSLGLGTDTQYF
-,-,TRBV27,TRBJ1-2,TGTGCCAGCAGTTTGGGGAGGGGAGGAGGTATATTTGGCTACACCTTC,CASSLGRGGGIFGYTF
-,-,TRBV7-8,TRBJ1-1,TGTGCCAGCAGCTTAGAGGGTAGGGGGGGGACTGAAGCTTTCTTT,CASSLEGRGGTEAFF
-,-,TRBV5-6,TRBJ2-7,TGTGCCAGCAGCTGGACCGGGACACTATCCTACGAGCAGTACTTC,CASSWTGTLSYEQYF
-,-,TRBV18,TRBJ1-1,TGTGCCAGCTCACCATCTCGCTCCCCCCTTGGCACTGAAGCTTTCTTT,CASSPSRSPLGTEAFF
TRBD2,-,TRBV24-1,TRBJ2-7,TGTGCCACCAGTCGCGGGGGCTCCTACGAGCAGTACTTC,CATSRGGSYEQYF
-,-,TRBV6-2/TRBV6-3,TRBJ2-4,TGTGCCAGCAGTTACTCACCGGACATCAAAAACATTCAGTACTTC,CASSYSPDIKNIQYF
TRBD1,-,TRBV9,TRBJ1-1,TGTGCCAGCAGCAAACTTACCGGGACAGGGCGGACTGAAGCTTTCTTT,CASSKLTGTGRTEAFF
-,-,TRBV9,TRBJ2-1,TGTGCCAGCAGCGTACAGGGCCTCTCCTACAATGAGCAGTTCTTC,CASSVQGLSYNEQFF
TRBD1,few,TRBV2,TRBJ1-2,TGTGCCAGCAGCTGGACAGGCGCTTTTGGCTACACCTTC,CASSWTGAFGYTF
-,-,TRBV3-1/TRBV3-2,TRBJ2-4,TGTGCCAGCAGCCAAGGGCGTGTATCTGGAGGCAAAAACATTCAGTACTTC,CASSQGRVSGGKNIQYF